This section outlines one TCR beta chain sequence together with its context. Its antigen is undetermined. The entry originates in a study of post-analysis software for immune sequencing data. Study details: Multiple sclerosis in the patients followed relapsing-remitting, secondary progressive and progressive-relapsing courses. Whole-study results and caveats: Comparison of patients with controls showed five TRBV segments more frequent in patients, TRBV5-6, TRBV5-1 and TRBV20-1 among them.

The CDR3 contains 15 residues. With 0 bases removed from V and 1 base from J, the gap between germline ends came to 5 bases. Germline V gives CDR1 KGHDR, CDR2 SFDVKD. TCR beta libraries were prepared from cDNA with unique molecular identifiers. Starting from roughly 1.1 to 9.2 million T cells, the study yielded about 500,000 cDNA molecules. TCRdb independently ran MiXCR on the PCR reads; one entry per CDR3 protein. This sample has around 700,000 distinct CDR3 sequences; over 45% occur once, and the top ten carry approximately 10%. The sample comprised blood. This TCR was recovered from a girl aged 2 to 10 with multiple sclerosis. The chain employs TRBV24-1 and TRBJ2-2; possible D gene TRBD1, 5 bases. CDR3 loop: CATSDLQGNTGELFF. CDR3 bases: TGTGCCACCAGTGATTTGCAGGGGAACACCGGGGAGCTGTTTTTT.